Shown below are 8 T cell receptor beta chains from a single sample sequenced in a study of T cells in narcolepsy. Profiled with immunoSEQ multiplex PCR; TCRdb holds only in-frame clones, not every one. The sample contains 34,000 or so clones, around three quarters of which appear only once. Sequences were obtained from memory (CD45RA-) CD4+ T cells from blood. The receptors stem from a human donor in good health.

This chain links TRBV2 with TRBJ1-2, with 7 bases fitting TRBD1. This CDR3 spans 13 amino acids. Germline V gene data show CDR1 as SNHLY and CDR2 as FYNNEI. V lost 6 bases and J lost 8; bases outside the gene matches: 9. Written as DNA, the CDR3 is TGTGCCAGCAGAGACAGGGTTGGTTCGGGCTACACCTTC. Translating gives CASRDRVGSGYTF.

The gene calls are TRBV6-1 and TRBJ1-5; unclear D gene. This CDR3 is built from 15 residues. Between the trimmed V and J ends, which lost 0 bases and 1 base, there was a span of 7 bases. Germline CDR1 MNHNS, CDR2 SASEGT. The CDR3 bases are TGTGCCAGCAGTGAAGCCCCACACAGCAATCAGCCCCAGCATTTT. It specifies CASSEAPHSNQPQHF.

This clone was seen more than once but under ten times. The chain couples TRBV5-4 to TRBJ2-5; 11 positions agree with TRBD2. The CDR3 runs to 15 residues. CDR1 and CDR2 from the germline V gene are SGHNT and YYREEE (reference sequence). J was trimmed by 3 bases and V by 2 bases; bases with no gene match: 3. Written as DNA, the CDR3 is TGTGCCAGCAGCTTAAGACTAGCGGGGAAAGAGACCCAGTACTTC. Translation: CASSLRLAGKETQYF.

This chain joins TRBV9 and TRBJ2-3; 9 nucleotides match TRBD2. Trimming took 4 bases from V and 0 from J; bases not matched to a gene: 3. The CDR3 has 15 residues. Germline-derived CDR1 and CDR2 are SGDLS and YYNGEE. This CDR3 is CASSFGTSSTDTQYF. The CDR3 DNA sequence: TGTGCCAGCAGCTTCGGGACTAGCAGCACAGATACGCAGTATTTT.

This clone was found a few times. The chain recombines TRBV18 with TRBJ2-2, with D perhaps TRBD1 (6 bases). The CDR3 loop spans 16 amino acids. V lost 2 bases, J lost 6 bases, and 16 bases lay in between. The germline gives CDR1 KGHSH, CDR2 LQKENI. The CDR3 protein is CASSPGLGAKAGELFF. Written as DNA, the CDR3 is TGTGCCAGCTCACCAGGGCTGGGGGCGAAAGCCGGGGAGCTGTTTTTT.

V and J are TRBV19 and TRBJ1-5; D gene unclear. The CDR3 length is 15 residues. Trimming pared 4 bases from V and 2 bases from J, leaving 12 bases between. Germline CDR1 LNHDA, CDR2 SQIVND (reference sequence). The DNA of the CDR3 is TGTGCCAGTAGTACGACCCCAGCAGGCAATCAGCCCCAGCATTTT. Translating gives CASSTTPAGNQPQHF.

In regard to this clone: Other DNA sequences of this sample code for an identical CDR3. The CDR3 spells CASSRSGEANYGYTF. The CDR3 bases are TGCGCCAGCAGCCGTAGCGGGGAAGCCAACTATGGCTACACCTTC. V is TRBV5-1 and J is TRBJ1-2, with D unclear. The CDR3 has 15 amino acids. Germline loops: CDR1 SGHRS, CDR2 YFSETQ. The V and J ends lost 4 bases and 2 bases respectively, with 15 bases between them.

This chain joins TRBV5-6 and TRBJ2-1, with a tentative D call TRBD2 (5 bases). Trimming shortened V by 4 bases and J by 9 bases, and 8 bases separated the two germline ends. The CDR3 consists of 11 residues. Germline V gives CDR1 SGHDT, CDR2 YYEEEE. The CDR3 is CASSMTTEQFF. The CDR3 DNA reads TGTGCCAGCAGCATGACTACTGAGCAGTTCTTC.